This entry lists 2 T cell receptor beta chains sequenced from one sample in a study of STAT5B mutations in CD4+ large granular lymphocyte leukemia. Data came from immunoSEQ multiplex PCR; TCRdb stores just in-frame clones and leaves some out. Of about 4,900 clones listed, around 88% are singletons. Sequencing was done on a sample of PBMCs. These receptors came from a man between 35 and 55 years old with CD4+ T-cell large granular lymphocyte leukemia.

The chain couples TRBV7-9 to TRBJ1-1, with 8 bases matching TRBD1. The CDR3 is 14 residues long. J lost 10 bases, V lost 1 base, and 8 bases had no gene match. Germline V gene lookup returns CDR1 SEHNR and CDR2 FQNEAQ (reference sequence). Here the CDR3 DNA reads TGTGCCAGCAGCTTAGGGGCAGGGGGCGATGGAGCTTTCTTT. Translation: CASSLGAGGDGAFF.

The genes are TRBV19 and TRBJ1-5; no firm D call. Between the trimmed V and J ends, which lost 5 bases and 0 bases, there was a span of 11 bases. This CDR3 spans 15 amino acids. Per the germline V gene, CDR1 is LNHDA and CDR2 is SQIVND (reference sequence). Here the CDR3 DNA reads TGTGCCAGTAGTTTACAGCACTATAGCAATCAGCCCCAGCATTTT. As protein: CASSLQHYSNQPQHF.